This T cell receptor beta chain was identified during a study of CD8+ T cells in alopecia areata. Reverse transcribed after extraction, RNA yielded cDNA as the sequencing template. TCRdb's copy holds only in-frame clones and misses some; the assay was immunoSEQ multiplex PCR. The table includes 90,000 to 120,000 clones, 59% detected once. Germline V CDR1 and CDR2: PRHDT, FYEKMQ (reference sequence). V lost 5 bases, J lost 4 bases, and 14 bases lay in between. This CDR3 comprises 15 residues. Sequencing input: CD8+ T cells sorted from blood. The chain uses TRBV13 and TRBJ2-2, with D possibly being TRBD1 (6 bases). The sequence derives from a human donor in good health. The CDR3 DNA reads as TGTGCCAGCAGCCTAAGACAGGCGGGCACCGGGGAGCTGTTTTTT. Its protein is CASSLRQAGTGELFF.